These 11 T cell receptor beta chains share one sample of origin, sequenced in a study of T cells in Graves' hyperthyroidism and ophthalmopathy. It was RNA transcripts that yielded the amplified TCR beta CDR3 regions. The study used the HTBI primer set for a first-round RT-PCR of the TCR CDR3. Each CDR3 protein is one row after TCRdb ran MiXCR on the multiplex PCR reads. The sample has 250,000 to 400,000 distinct CDR3 sequences; around 13% are singletons. The sample taken for sequencing was blood. The origin of the receptors is a woman in her forties with Graves' ophthalmopathy.

There are a few counts of this clonotype. DNA of the CDR3: TGCGCCAGCAGCTTGGCCATGGGGTCCGGGGAGCTGTTTTTT. Residues: CASSLAMGSGELFF. This rearrangement joins TRBV5-1 to TRBJ2-2; D uncertain. The V and J ends lost 0 bases and 6 bases respectively, with 9 bases between them. The CDR3 totals 14 residues. Germline lookup yields CDR1 SGHRS and CDR2 YFSETQ.

A few counts support this clonotype. The genes are TRBV4-1 and TRBJ2-1, with D perhaps TRBD1 (6 bases). Trimming took off 1 base at V and 5 bases at J, with 15 bases between the two ends. There are 16 residues in the CDR3. Germline V lookup: CDR1 MGHRA, CDR2 YSYEKL. CDR3 amino acids: CASSQGGQGWNNEQFF. In nucleotides, the CDR3 is TGCGCCAGCAGCCAAGGGGGGCAGGGATGGAACAATGAGCAGTTCTTC.

This clonotype was seen repeatedly, ten times or more. The V and J genes are TRBV2 and TRBJ1-4; D gene unclear. V was clipped by 2 bases and J by 10 bases, with 5 bases between them. Per germline, CDR1 SNHLY and CDR2 FYNNEI. This CDR3 is 11 amino acids long. CDR3 sequence: CASSERVKLFF. CDR3 bases: TGTGCCAGCAGTGAAAGGGTAAAACTGTTTTTT.

A single count supports this clonotype. This chain links TRBV11-2 with TRBJ2-2; 7 bases agree with TRBD2. Germline trimming cut 5 bases from V and 2 bases from J; bases unmatched to any gene: 8. The CDR3 loop spans 16 amino acids. CDR1 and CDR2 from the germline V gene are SGHAT and FQNNGV. CDR3 DNA sequence: TGTGCCAGCAGCAGTGGGGGGGACCATAACACCGGGGAGCTGTTTTTT. Protein: CASSSGGDHNTGELFF.

V is TRBV6-2 or TRBV6-3 and J is TRBJ1-1; D unclear. Trimming removed 6 bases from V and 7 bases from J, with 9 bases in between. This CDR3 has 11 residues. Germline V gene data show CDR1 as MNHEY and CDR2 as SVGEGT. The DNA for the CDR3 is TGTGCCAGCAGGGGTTTTAGTGAAGCTTTCTTT. Protein product: CASRGFSEAFF.

In its sample, this clonotype was seen many times. The V gene is TRBV15, the J gene TRBJ1-6; D gene ambiguous. Looked up from germline, CDR1 is LNHNV and CDR2 is YYDKDF (reference sequence). Trimming removed 0 bases from V and 0 bases from J, with 6 bases in between. The CDR3 runs 16 residues. The CDR3 DNA reads as TGTGCCACCAGCAGAGACCCACGCTCCTATAATTCACCCCTCCACTTT. This sequence encodes CATSRDPRSYNSPLHF.

This clonotype was observed many times. The rearrangement joins TRBV27 to TRBJ1-5; D is possibly TRBD1 (6 bases). CDR3 length equals 12 residues. Germline values: CDR1 MNHEY, CDR2 SMNVEV (reference sequence). Trimming stripped 8 bases from V and 7 bases from J, with 12 bases between. CDR3 bases: TGTGCCAGCTCAAGGGGGGGACAGCCCCAGCATTTT. This codes for CASSRGGQPQHF.

This clonotype has ten or more counts. The J gene is TRBJ1-1, the V gene TRBV6-1, with TRBD1 as a possible D gene (6 bases). This CDR3 spans 12 amino acids. Germline V gene lookup returns CDR1 MNHNS and CDR2 SASEGT. Trimming pared 6 bases from V and 1 base from J, leaving 6 bases between. CDR3 bases: TGTGCCAGCAGCAGGGGGAACACTGAAGCTTTCTTT. Translation: CASSRGNTEAFF.

In regard to this clonotype: A much bigger clone sits one base away, suggesting this may be a read error. V usage is TRBV20-1 and J usage is TRBJ2-2, with a possible D match to TRBD2 (5 bases). CDR3 size: 17 residues. Germline V gene lookup returns CDR1 DFQATT and CDR2 SNEGSKA (reference sequence). CDR3 in DNA: TGCAGTGCTAGAGATCGGTTAAGAGGGCGAGGAACCGAGGAGCTGTTTTTT. Protein sequence: CSARDRLRGRGTEELFF.

This sequence joins TRBV18 and TRBJ1-1; no clear D. V dropped 3 bases and J dropped 4 bases, with 12 bases sitting between them. The CDR3 consists of 14 residues. Looked up from germline, CDR1 is KGHSH and CDR2 is LQKENI. This CDR3 reads CASSPKGSATEAFF. Written as DNA, the CDR3 is TGTGCCAGCTCACCGAAGGGATCGGCCACTGAAGCTTTCTTT.

This clonotype came up many times. This sequence joins TRBV6-1 and TRBJ2-5; the D call may be TRBD1 or TRBD2 (7 bases each). Between the trimmed V and J ends, which lost 6 bases and 7 bases, there was a span of 12 bases. CDR3 size: 12 residues. Germline V CDR1 and CDR2: MNHNS, SASEGT. The CDR3 spells CASSRGGGTQYF. The CDR3 DNA sequence: TGTGCCAGCAGCAGGGGGGGTGGGACCCAGTACTTC.